This paragraph covers one T cell receptor beta chain sequence. Germline V gene lookup returns CDR1 SGHNT and CDR2 YYREEE (reference sequence). Trimming pared 7 bases from V and 7 bases from J, leaving 15 bases between. CDR3 size: 13 residues. These data come from a study of blood T cell repertoires in COVID-19. The method was immunoSEQ multiplex PCR; TCRdb's version includes in-frame clones alone and lacks a portion of them. The sample contains roughly 190,000 clones, 80% of which appear only once. Sequenced: peripheral blood. The source of this sequence is a man in his 60s with acute or convalescent COVID-19. The V gene is TRBV5-4, the J gene TRBJ2-1, with D hard to call. The CDR3 bases are TGTGCCAGCGAGACCCACGACTGGAATGAGCAGTTCTTC. Amino acid sequence: CASETHDWNEQFF.